This T cell receptor beta chain stems from a study of blood T cell repertoires in COVID-19. This CDR3 is built from 18 residues. Germline loops: CDR1 MDHEN, CDR2 SYDVKM. Trimming removed 3 bases from V and 2 bases from J; junction bases left unmatched: 14. Methods used by the authors: It was from reference gene primer amplification that nucleated cell counts were estimated. The repertoire was sequenced with immunoSEQ multiplex PCR; TCRdb's copy has only in-frame clones and lacks some. The D gene and trimming were derived from the DNA, and the V and J assignments and clone size from that table. Found here are tens of thousands of clones, over 80% of them singletons; the top ten hold about 9.4%.

The gene calls are TRBV28 and TRBJ2-5; 8 bases fit TRBD2. The material sequenced was peripheral blood. This sequence originates from a man aged 25-45 years with COVID-19, enrolled during active disease. The CDR3 loop reads CASSLVREVVRGQETQYF. CDR3 DNA: TGTGCCAGCAGTTTGGTGCGGGAGGTAGTTCGAGGGCAAGAGACCCAGTACTTC.